One T cell receptor (beta chain) is described in this entry. The antigen remains unidentified. Reanalyzing the 5' RACE reads, TCRdb keeps one entry per CDR3 protein, without DNA. Its table records 300,000 or so distinct CDR3 sequences. The data originate from a study of T cells expressing NK-cell markers. The study's findings and limits: These clonotypes, the leaders elsewhere, also led the CD3+CD56-NKG2C+ fraction in a handful of donors.

Germline V gene sequence: CDR1 DFQATT, CDR2 SNEGSKA (reference sequence). This CDR3 region has 15 residues. The chain carries TRBV20-1 and TRBJ2-3; TCRdb names TRBD2, which stays unverified in the absence of DNA. Sequenced material: blood T cells: a sorted CD56 or NKG2C T cell subset, CD4+ or CD8+ T cells, or bulk PBMC T cells (not recorded which). The source is a woman between 18 and 69 years old in good health. CDR3 sequence: CSAALAGGSTDTQYF.